This entry lists 18 T cell receptor beta chains sequenced from one sample in a study of cytotoxic CD8 clonotypes in ibrutinib-treated CLL. This table comes from immunoSEQ multiplex PCR, and its TCRdb copy is limited to in-frame clones, with some not included. The sample has approximately 190,000 clones, about four fifths seen once. The sample here was PBMCs, taken after 12 months of ibrutinib treatment. These TCRs come from a human donor with chronic lymphocytic leukemia.

The gene calls are TRBV11-2 and TRBJ2-5; D is uncertain. Trimming took 1 base from V and 5 from J, leaving 2 bases between them. The CDR3 spans 11 residues. Germline CDR1 reads SGHAT; CDR2 reads FQNNGV. The CDR3 is CASSLAETQYF. Written as DNA, the CDR3 is TGTGCCAGCAGCTTAGCCGAGACCCAGTACTTC. The full variable domain, its missing parts supplied by reference TRBV11-2 and TRBJ2-5, is EAGVAQSPRYKIIEKRQSVAFWCNPISGHATLYWYQQILGQGPKLLIQFQNNGVVDDSQLPKDRFSAERLKGVDSTLKIQPAKLEDSAVYLCASSLAETQYFGPGTRLLVL.

Concerning this clone itself: Other DNA variants within this sample encode the same CDR3. This chain uses TRBV19 with TRBJ2-3, with D unresolved. With 3 bases removed from V and 6 bases from J, the gap between germline ends came to 4 bases. There are 11 residues in the CDR3. Germline V gene lookup returns CDR1 LNHDA and CDR2 SQIVND (reference sequence). CDR3 protein: CASSIRDTQYF. The CDR3 DNA is TGTGCCAGTAGTATCAGGGATACGCAGTATTTT. Full variable domain (outside the CDR3, taken from reference TRBV19 and TRBJ2-3): DGGITQSPKYLFRKEGQNVTLSCEQNLNHDAMYWYRQDPGQGLRLIYYSQIVNDFQKGDIAEGYSVSREKKESFPLTVTSAQKNPTAFYLCASSIRDTQYFGPGTRLTVL.

The CDR3 nucleotides are TGTGCCAGCAGCCTGGAAAGCTACGAGCAGTACTTC. This codes for CASSLESYEQYF. The gene calls are TRBV5-6 and TRBJ2-7; D call uncertain. V was clipped by 4 bases and J by 3 bases, with 8 bases between them. This CDR3 has 12 residues. CDR1 SGHDT and CDR2 YYEEEE come from the germline V gene.

CDR3 residues: CASSPGQDNQPQHF. As DNA, the CDR3 is TGTGCCAGCAGCCCGGGACAGGACAATCAGCCCCAGCATTTT. This rearrangement joins TRBV25-1 to TRBJ1-5; TRBD1 matches 8 bases. The ends lost 6 bases at V and 3 bases at J; junction bases unmatched: 4. The CDR3 totals 14 residues. CDR1 is MGHDK, CDR2 SYGVNS, per germline.

This clone has just a few counts. The rearrangement links TRBV14 to TRBJ2-1; 7 nucleotides align to TRBD2. Germline CDR1 SGHDN, CDR2 FVKESK. The CDR3 has 9 amino acids. V dropped 11 bases and J dropped 8; count of bases not matched to a gene: 0. CDR3 protein: CAGGDEQFF. CDR3 nucleotide sequence: TGTGCCGGGGGGGATGAGCAGTTCTTC. Complete variable domain (other parts from reference TRBV14 and TRBJ2-1): EAGVTQFPSHSVIEKGQTVTLRCDPISGHDNLYWYRRVMGKEIKFLLHFVKESKQDESGMPNNRFLAERTGGTYSTLKVQPAELEDSGVYFCAGGDEQFFGPGTRLTVL.

The rearrangement links TRBV19 to TRBJ1-3; D gene ambiguous. The CDR3 has 13 amino acids. CDR1 is LNHDA and CDR2 is SQIVND in the germline V gene (reference sequence). V was cut by 7 bases and J by 0 bases, with 7 bases left in between. CDR3 nucleotides: TGTGCCAGTAAAGACCTCTCTGGAAACACCATATATTTT. Translated, it gives CASKDLSGNTIYF.

On this clone itself: The germline gene is not matched at one end of the junction; a read error may be the cause. The V gene is TRBV5-4, the J gene TRBJ1-5; no firm D call. The CDR3 covers 14 residues. Germline V gene lookup returns CDR1 SGHNT and CDR2 YYREEE (reference sequence). The CDR3 here is CASSFRGSTQPQHF. In DNA form, the CDR3 reads TGTGCCAGCAGCTTTAGAGGGAGCACTCAGCCCCAGCATTTT.

The chain joins TRBV28 to TRBJ2-5, with 9 bases aligning to TRBD1. CDR1 MDHEN and CDR2 SYDVKM come from the germline V gene. This CDR3 spans 17 amino acids. V shed 7 bases, J shed 0 bases, and the junction held 12 bases outside the gene matches. The CDR3 protein is CASKPGQGAKNQETQYF. CDR3 DNA sequence: TGTGCCAGCAAACCGGGACAGGGAGCTAAGAACCAAGAGACCCAGTACTTC.

CDR3 loop: CASSQLYRGQPQHF. DNA of the CDR3: TGCGCCAGCAGCCAACTCTACCGCGGTCAGCCCCAGCATTTT. The chain recombines TRBV4-1 with TRBJ1-5; D remains ambiguous. CDR1 and CDR2 from the germline V gene are MGHRA and YSYEKL. The CDR3 is 14 amino acids. Trimming shortened V by 2 bases and J by 6 bases, and 11 bases separated the two germline ends.

The rearrangement joins TRBV19 to TRBJ2-6, with 7 bases fitting TRBD1. Unmatched junction bases numbered 8, after V lost 3 bases and J lost 0 bases. From germline, CDR1 is LNHDA and CDR2 SQIVND (reference sequence). The CDR3 is 18 residues long. CDR3 sequence: CASSMVGQVPSGANVLTF. The CDR3 bases are TGTGCCAGTAGTATGGTCGGACAGGTTCCCTCTGGGGCCAACGTCCTGACTTTC.

V gene TRBV28 combines with J gene TRBJ1-2; a weak D match, TRBD1 (6 bases). This CDR3 is built from 14 residues. The germline V and J ends were trimmed by 6 bases and 3 bases, with 14 bases remaining between them. The germline V gene encodes CDR1 MDHEN and CDR2 SYDVKM. The CDR3 loop is CASSPDRTYYGYTF. The CDR3 bases are TGTGCCAGCAGCCCTGACAGGACCTACTATGGCTACACCTTC.

This chain joins TRBV19 and TRBJ2-1; D remains unclear. Trimming removed 1 base from V and 0 bases from J, with 4 bases in between. The CDR3 sequence is 14 residues long. Germline CDR1 LNHDA, CDR2 SQIVND (reference sequence). CDR3 DNA: TGTGCCAGTAGTATAGTGAGCTCCTACAATGAGCAGTTCTTC. Its translation is CASSIVSSYNEQFF.

The V call is TRBV30, the J call TRBJ2-1; no definite D call. CDR1 is GTSNPN and CDR2 is SVGIG in the germline V gene (reference sequence). Trimming removed 7 bases at V and 0 bases at J, with 7 bases between. The length of the CDR3 is 12 residues. CDR3 DNA: TGTGCCTCGCACCGCTCCTACAATGAGCAGTTCTTC. It is translated as CASHRSYNEQFF.

Worth noting for this clone: Germline and junction disagree at one end, which may indicate a read error. The chain couples TRBV7-7 to TRBJ2-5; the D gene is possibly TRBD2 (5 bases). Germline CDR1 and CDR2: SSHAT and FNYEAQ (reference sequence). The CDR3 consists of 15 residues. Written as DNA, the CDR3 is TGTGCTAGCAGCTTAGCGCCCAGCCGCCAAGAGACCCAGTACTTC. This codes for CASSLAPSRQETQYF.

The CDR3 coding sequence is TGTGCCAGCAGCCGGGACACCTTTACCTACGAGCAGTACTTC. It encodes CASSRDTFTYEQYF. The chain links TRBV6-5 to TRBJ2-7, with a weak D call TRBD1 (6 bases). Trimming removed 6 bases at V and 2 bases at J, with 14 bases between. The CDR3 extends over 14 amino acids. The germline V gene has CDR1 MNHEY and CDR2 SVGAGI.

This clone was seen a few times. This chain uses TRBV23-1 with TRBJ2-2; 8 bases match TRBD2. TRBV23-1 is given ORF status, its function remaining uncertain. The junction had 12 bases not matched to a gene; V was cut back by 0 bases and J by 6 bases. This CDR3 has 18 residues. The CDR3 DNA sequence: TGCGCCAGCAGTCAATCAGAAGGGACTAGGGGGATTCCCGGGGAGCTGTTTTTT. Its translation is CASSQSEGTRGIPGELFF.

CDR3 bases: TGCAGCGTTGGGGCTAGCGGGGGGCTGTCAAGCACAGATACGCAGTATTTT. Its translation is CSVGASGGLSSTDTQYF. The chain is built from TRBV29-1 and TRBJ2-3, with 11 bases aligning to TRBD2. Germline CDR1 and CDR2: SQVTM and ANQGSEA. CDR3 length: 17 amino acids. J gave up 0 bases and V 4 bases, and 9 bases lay outside the gene matches.

This clone is medium-sized. The chain has TRBV4-2 and TRBJ1-2, with D tentatively TRBD1 (5 bases). Germline V gene lookup returns CDR1 LGHNA and CDR2 YNFKEQ. The ends were cut back, 0 bases at V and 2 bases at J, with 16 bases in the middle. The CDR3 sequence is 17 residues long. The CDR3 nucleotides are TGTGCCAGCAGCCAAGACCCTGGGGGAAAGGACAACTATGGCTACACCTTC. Amino acids: CASSQDPGGKDNYGYTF.